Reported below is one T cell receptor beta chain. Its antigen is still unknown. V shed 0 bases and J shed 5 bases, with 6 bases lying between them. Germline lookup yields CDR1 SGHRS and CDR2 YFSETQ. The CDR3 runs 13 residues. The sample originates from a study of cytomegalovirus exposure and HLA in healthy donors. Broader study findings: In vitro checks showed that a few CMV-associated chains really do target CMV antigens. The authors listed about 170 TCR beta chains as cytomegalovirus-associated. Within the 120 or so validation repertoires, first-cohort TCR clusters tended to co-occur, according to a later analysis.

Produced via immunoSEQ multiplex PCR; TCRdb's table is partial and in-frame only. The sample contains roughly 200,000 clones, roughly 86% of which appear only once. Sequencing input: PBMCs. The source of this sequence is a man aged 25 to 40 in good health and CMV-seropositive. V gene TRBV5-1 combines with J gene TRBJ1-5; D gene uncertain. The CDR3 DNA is TGCGCCAGCAGCTTGGACGCGGATCAGCCCCAGCATTTT. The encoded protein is CASSLDADQPQHF.